This TCR beta chain emerged from a study of pediatric ulcerative colitis. The rectum was sampled with one to two pinch biopsies at colonoscopy. Trimming took 6 bases from V and 1 from J; bases not matched to a gene: 8. In germline, CDR1 is MNHNS, CDR2 SASEGT. The CDR3 extends over 15 amino acids. TCRdb's table, derived via immunoSEQ multiplex PCR, lists solely in-frame clones and lacks some. Found here are 17,000 or so clones, roughly 74% of them singletons; the top ten hold roughly 3.1%. The material sequenced was gut tissue. The receptor's source is a girl aged 5-17 years with moderate ulcerative colitis. The chain joins TRBV6-1 to TRBJ1-2, with TRBD1 matching 7 bases. CDR3 sequence: CASRENRGYNYGYTF. In DNA form, the CDR3 reads TGTGCCAGCAGAGAGAACAGGGGATATAACTATGGCTACACCTTC.